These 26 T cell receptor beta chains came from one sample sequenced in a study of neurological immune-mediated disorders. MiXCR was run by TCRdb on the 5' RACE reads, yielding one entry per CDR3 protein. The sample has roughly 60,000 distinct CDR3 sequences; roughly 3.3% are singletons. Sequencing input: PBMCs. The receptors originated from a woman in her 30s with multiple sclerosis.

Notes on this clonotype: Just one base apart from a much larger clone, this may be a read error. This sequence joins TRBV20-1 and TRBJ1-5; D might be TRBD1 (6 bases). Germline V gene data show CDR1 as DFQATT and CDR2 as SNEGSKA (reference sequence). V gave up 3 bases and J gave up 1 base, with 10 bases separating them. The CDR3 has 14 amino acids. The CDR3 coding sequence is TGCAGTGCTAGCGGGACACTGAGCAATCAGCCCCAGCATTTT. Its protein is CSASGTLSNQPQHF.

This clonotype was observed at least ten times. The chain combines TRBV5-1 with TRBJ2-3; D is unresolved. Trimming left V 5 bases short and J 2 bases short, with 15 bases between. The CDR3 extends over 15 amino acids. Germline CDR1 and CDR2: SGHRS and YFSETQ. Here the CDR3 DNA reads TGCGCCAGCAGTTGGGGTTCACTGTCCACAGATACGCAGTATTTT. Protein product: CASSWGSLSTDTQYF.

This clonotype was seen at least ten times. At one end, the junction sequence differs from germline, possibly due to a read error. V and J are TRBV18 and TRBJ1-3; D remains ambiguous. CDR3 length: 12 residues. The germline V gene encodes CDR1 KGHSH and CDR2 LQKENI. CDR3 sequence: CASSGDGKTIYF. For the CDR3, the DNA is TGTGCCAGCTCAGGCGACGGAAAAACCATATATTTT. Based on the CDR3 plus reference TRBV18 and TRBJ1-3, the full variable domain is NAGVMQNPRHLVRRRGQEARLRCSPMKGHSHVYWYRQLPEEGLKFMVYLQKENIIDESGMPKERFSAEFPKEGPSILRIQQVVRGDSAAYFCASSGDGKTIYFGEGSWLTVV.

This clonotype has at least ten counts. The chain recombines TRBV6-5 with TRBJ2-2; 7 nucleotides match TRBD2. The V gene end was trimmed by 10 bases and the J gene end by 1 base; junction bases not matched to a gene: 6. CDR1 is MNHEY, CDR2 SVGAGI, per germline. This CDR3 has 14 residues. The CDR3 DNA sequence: TGTGCCACCCAGGGAGGGAAGAACACCGGGGAGCTGTTTTTT. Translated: CATQGGKNTGELFF.

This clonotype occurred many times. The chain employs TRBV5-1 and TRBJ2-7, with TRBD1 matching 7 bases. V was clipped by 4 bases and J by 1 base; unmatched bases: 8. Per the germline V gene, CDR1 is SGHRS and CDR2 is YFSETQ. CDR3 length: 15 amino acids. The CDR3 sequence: CASSPKGAGSYEQYF. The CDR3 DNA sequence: TGCGCCAGCAGCCCCAAGGGGGCAGGTTCCTACGAGCAGTACTTC.

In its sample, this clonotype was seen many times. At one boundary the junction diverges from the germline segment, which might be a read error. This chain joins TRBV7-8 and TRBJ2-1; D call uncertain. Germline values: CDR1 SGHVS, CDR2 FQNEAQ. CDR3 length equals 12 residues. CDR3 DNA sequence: TGTGCCAGCAGCTTAGTGGGCTCGGGCAAGGTCTTC. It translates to CASSLVGSGKVF.

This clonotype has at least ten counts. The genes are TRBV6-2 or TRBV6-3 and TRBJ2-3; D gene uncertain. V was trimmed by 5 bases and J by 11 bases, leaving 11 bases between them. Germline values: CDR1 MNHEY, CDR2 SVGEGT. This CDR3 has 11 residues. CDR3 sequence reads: CASSKASQQYF. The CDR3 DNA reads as TGTGCCAGCAGTAAGGCCTCACAGCAGTATTTT.

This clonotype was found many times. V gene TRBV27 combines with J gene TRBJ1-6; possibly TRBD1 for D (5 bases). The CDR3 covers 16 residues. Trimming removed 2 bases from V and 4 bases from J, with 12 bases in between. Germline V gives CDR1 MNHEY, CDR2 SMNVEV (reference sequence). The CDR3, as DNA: TGTGCCAGCAGTTTAGGAGGGACCCTTTATAATTCACCCCTCCACTTT. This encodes CASSLGGTLYNSPLHF.

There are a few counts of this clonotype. The CDR3 protein is CASSRDRVIEQYF. CDR3 bases: TGTGCCAGCAGCCGGGACAGAGTAATCGAGCAGTACTTC. The chain uses TRBV5-4 and TRBJ2-7; 7 bases fit TRBD1. Germline assignment: CDR1 SGHNT and CDR2 YYREEE (reference sequence). CDR3 length: 13 residues. The J segment lost 6 bases and the V segment lost 4 bases, leaving 7 bases of the junction unmatched.

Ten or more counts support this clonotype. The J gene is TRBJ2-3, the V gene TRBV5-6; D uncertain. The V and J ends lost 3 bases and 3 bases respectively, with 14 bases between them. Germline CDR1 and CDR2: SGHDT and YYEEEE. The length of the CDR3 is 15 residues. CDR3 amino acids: CASSSLAFETDTQYF. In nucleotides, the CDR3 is TGTGCCAGCAGCTCATTGGCATTTGAAACAGATACGCAGTATTTT.

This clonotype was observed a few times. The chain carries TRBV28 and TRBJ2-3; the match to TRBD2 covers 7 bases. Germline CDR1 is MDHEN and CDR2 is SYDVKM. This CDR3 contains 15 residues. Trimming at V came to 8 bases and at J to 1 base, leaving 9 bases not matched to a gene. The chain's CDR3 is CASSDVRGGTDTQYF. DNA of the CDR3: TGTGCCAGCTCCGACGTTCGGGGGGGCACAGATACGCAGTATTTT.

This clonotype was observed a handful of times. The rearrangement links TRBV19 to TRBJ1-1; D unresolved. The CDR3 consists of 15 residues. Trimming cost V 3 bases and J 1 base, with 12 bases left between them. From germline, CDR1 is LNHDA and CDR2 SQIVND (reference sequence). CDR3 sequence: CASSILTDRNTEAFF. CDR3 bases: TGTGCCAGTAGTATCCTGACGGATCGGAACACTGAAGCTTTCTTT.

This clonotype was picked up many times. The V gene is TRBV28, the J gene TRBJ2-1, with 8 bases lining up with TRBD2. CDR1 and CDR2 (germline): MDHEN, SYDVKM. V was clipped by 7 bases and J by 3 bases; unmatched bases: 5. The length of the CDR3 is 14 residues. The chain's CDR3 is CASTPGLDYNEQFF. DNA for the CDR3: TGTGCCAGCACTCCGGGACTAGACTACAATGAGCAGTTCTTC.

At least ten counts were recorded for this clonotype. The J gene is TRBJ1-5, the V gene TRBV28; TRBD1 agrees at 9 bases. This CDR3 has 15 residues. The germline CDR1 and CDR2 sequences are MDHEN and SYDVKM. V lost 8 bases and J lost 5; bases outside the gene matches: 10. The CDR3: CASQGQGIRDQPQHF. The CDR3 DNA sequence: TGTGCCAGCCAAGGACAGGGGATCCGGGATCAGCCCCAGCATTTT.

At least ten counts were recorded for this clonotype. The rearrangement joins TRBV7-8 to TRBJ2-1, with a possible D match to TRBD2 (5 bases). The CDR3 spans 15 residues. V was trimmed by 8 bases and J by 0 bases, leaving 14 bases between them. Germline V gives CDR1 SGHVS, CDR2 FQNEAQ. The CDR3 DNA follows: TGTGCCAGCGGACTGGAGGCCAGCTCCTACAATGAGCAGTTCTTC. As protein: CASGLEASSYNEQFF. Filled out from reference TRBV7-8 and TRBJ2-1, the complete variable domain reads GAGVSQSPRYKVAKRGQDVALRCDPISGHVSLFWYQQALGQGPEFLTYFQNEAQLDKSGLPSDRFFAERPEGSVSTLKIQRTQQEDSAVYLCASGLEASSYNEQFFGPGTRLTVL.

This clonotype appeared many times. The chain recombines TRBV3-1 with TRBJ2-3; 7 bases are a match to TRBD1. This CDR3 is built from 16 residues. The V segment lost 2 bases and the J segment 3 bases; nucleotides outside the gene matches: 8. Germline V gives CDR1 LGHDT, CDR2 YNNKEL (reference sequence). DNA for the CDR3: TGTGCCAGCAGCCAATACGTGACAGGGAGAACAGATACGCAGTATTTT. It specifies CASSQYVTGRTDTQYF.

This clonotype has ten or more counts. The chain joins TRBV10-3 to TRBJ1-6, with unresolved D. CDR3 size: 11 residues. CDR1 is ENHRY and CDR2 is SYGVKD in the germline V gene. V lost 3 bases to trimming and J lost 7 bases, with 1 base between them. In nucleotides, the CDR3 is TGTGCCATCAGTGACAATTCACCCCTCCACTTT. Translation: CAISDNSPLHF.

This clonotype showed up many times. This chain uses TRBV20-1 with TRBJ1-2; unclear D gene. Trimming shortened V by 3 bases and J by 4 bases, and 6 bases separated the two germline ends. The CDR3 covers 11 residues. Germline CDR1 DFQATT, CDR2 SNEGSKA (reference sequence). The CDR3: CSASFIYGYTF. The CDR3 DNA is TGCAGTGCTAGTTTTATCTATGGCTACACCTTC.

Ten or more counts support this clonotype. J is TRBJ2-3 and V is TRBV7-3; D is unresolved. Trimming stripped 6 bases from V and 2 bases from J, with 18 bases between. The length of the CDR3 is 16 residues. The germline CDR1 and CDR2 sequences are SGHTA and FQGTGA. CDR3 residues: CASSPTLGINTDTQYF. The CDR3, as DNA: TGTGCCAGCAGTCCGACCCTGGGGATAAACACAGATACGCAGTATTTT.

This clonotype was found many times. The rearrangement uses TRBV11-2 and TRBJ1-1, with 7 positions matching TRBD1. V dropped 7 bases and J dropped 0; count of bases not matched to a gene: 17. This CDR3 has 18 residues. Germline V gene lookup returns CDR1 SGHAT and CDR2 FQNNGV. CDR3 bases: TGTGCCAGCAACGTCGCCCCCACTACGGGACAGATGAACACTGAAGCTTTCTTT. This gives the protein CASNVAPTTGQMNTEAFF.

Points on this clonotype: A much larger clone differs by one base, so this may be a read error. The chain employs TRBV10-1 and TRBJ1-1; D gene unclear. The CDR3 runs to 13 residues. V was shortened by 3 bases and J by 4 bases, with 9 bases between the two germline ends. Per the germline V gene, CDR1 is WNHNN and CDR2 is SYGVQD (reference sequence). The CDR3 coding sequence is TGCGCCAGCAGTGATAAAACCTTCACTGAAGCTTTCTTT. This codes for CASSDKTFTEAFF.

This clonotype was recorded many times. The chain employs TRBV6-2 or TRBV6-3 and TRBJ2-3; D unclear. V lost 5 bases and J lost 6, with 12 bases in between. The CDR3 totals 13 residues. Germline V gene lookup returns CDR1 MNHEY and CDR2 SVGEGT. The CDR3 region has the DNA TGTGCCAGCAGTGACCAATTATGGGATACGCAGTATTTT. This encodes CASSDQLWDTQYF.

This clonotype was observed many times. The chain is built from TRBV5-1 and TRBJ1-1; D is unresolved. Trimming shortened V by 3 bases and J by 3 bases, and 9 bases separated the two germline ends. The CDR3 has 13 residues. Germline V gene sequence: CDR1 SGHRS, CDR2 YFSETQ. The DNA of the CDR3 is TGCGCCAGCAGCTCTTCGGCTTACACTGAAGCTTTCTTT. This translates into CASSSSAYTEAFF. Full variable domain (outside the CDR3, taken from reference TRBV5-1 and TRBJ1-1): KAGVTQTPRYLIKTRGQQVTLSCSPISGHRSVSWYQQTPGQGLQFLFEYFSETQRNKGNFPGRFSGRQFSNSRSEMNVSTLELGDSALYLCASSSSAYTEAFFGQGTRLTVV.

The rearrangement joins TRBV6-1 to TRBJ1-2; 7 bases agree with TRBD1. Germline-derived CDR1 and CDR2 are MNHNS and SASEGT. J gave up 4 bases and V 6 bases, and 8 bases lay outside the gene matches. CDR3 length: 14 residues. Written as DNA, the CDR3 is TGTGCCAGCAGAACACCGGGACAGCTCTATGGCTACACCTTC. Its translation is CASRTPGQLYGYTF.

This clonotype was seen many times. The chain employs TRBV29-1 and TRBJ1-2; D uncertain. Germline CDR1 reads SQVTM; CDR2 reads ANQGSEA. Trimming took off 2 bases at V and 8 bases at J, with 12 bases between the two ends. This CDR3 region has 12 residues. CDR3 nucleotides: TGCAGCGTTGAAAAAGTCGCGGGAGGCTACACCTTC. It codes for CSVEKVAGGYTF.

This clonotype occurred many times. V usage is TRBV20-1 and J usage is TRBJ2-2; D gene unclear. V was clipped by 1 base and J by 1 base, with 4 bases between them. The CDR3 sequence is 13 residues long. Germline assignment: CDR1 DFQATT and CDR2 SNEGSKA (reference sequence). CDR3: CSARAQNTGELFF. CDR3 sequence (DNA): TGCAGTGCTAGAGCGCAGAACACCGGGGAGCTGTTTTTT.